This TCR beta chain is from a study of identical twins. Concerning this clonotype itself: Its antigen is unidentified.

The CDR3 is 11 residues long. Trimming pared 6 bases from V and 7 bases from J, leaving 10 bases between. CDR1 and CDR2 from the germline V gene are SGHVS and FQNEAQ. Points from the study as a whole: Where beta out-of-frame sequences were concerned, excess twin sharing was weaker.

A universal primer binding site was introduced by template switching. The final cDNA contained unique molecular identifiers. TCRdb called the 5' RACE reads again in MiXCR, with one record for every CDR3 protein. The data contain roughly 750,000 distinct CDR3 sequences, roughly 20% of them singletons. The same sample was also used in a study of T cells expressing NK-cell markers. That work contributes: Obtained from sorted CD3+CD56+NKG2C+, CD3+CD56+NKG2C- and CD3+CD56-NKG2C+ T cells were the TCR beta repertoires.

Input material: PBMCs. The TCR originated in a woman between 18 and 29 years old in good health. The V call is TRBV7-8, the J call TRBJ2-7; either TRBD1 or TRBD2 may supply D (5 bases each). The CDR3 loop is CASSWDGEQYF. CDR3 DNA sequence: TGTGCCAGCAGTTGGGACGGGGAGCAGTACTTC.